The clone carrying this T cell receptor (beta chain) was detected only a few times. This specimen belongs to a study of cytomegalovirus exposure and HLA in healthy donors. Study context: A prior analysis found about 110 million unique TCR beta sequences from roughly 180 million T cells.

Looked up from germline, CDR1 is LNHDA and CDR2 is SQIVND (reference sequence). The CDR3 loop spans 15 amino acids. With V trimmed by 6 bases and J by 4 bases, 9 bases remained unmatched. The study ran its PCR with 60 Vbeta and 13 Jbeta primers. Produced via immunoSEQ multiplex PCR; TCRdb's table is partial and in-frame only. This sample has approximately 82,000 clones, with 78% found just once. The sample consisted of PBMCs. This TCR was recovered from a man aged 40-49 years in good health and CMV-seronegative. This rearrangement joins TRBV19 to TRBJ2-1; TRBD2 aligns across 7 bases. This CDR3 is CASSRTSAGYNEQFF. The CDR3, as DNA: TGTGCCAGTAGCAGAACTAGCGCGGGGTACAATGAGCAGTTCTTC.